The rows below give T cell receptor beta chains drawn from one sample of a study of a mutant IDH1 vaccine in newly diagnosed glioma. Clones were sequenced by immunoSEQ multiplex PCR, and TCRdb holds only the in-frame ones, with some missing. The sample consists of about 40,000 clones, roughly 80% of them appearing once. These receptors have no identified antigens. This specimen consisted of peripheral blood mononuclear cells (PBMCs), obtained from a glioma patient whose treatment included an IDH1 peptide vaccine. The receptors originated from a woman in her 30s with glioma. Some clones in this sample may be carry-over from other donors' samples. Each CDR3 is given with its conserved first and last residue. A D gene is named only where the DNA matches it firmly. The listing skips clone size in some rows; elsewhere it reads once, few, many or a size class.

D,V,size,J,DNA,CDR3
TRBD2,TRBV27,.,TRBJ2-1,TGTGCCAGCAGTCACAGCGGGGAAGGGTACAATGAGCAGTTCTTC,CASSHSGEGYNEQFF
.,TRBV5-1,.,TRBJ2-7,TGCGCCAGCAGCTATGGTAACGAGCAGTACTTC,CASSYGNEQYF
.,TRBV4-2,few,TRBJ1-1,TGTGCCAGCAGCCAAGCCACAGGAACTGAAGCTTTCTTT,CASSQATGTEAFF
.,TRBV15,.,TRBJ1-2,TGTGCCACCAGCAGAGATGGCAAGCTCGGGTATGGCTACACCTTC,CATSRDGKLGYGYTF
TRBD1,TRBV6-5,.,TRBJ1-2,TGTGCCAGCAGTAAGGGGACAGGATTACGCTACACCTTC,CASSKGTGLRYTF
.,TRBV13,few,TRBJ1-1,TGTGCCAGCAGCCCCAGAACACAGGGAAACACTGAAGCTTTCTTT,CASSPRTQGNTEAFF
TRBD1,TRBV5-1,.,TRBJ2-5,TGCGCCAGCAGCTTATACAGGGGGCCGGAGACCCAGTACTTC,CASSLYRGPETQYF
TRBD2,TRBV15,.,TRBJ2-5,TGTGCCACCAGCAGAGGGGGGGGTGAAGAGACCCAGTACTTC,CATSRGGGEETQYF
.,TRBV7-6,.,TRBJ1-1,TGTGCCAGCAGCTTAAGCCTTGGGGCAGGCCCCGGATCGAACACTGAAGCTTTCTTT,CASSLSLGAGPGSNTEAFF
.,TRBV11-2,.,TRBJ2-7,TGTGCCAGCAGCTTAGGAGTGGGCTCCTACGAGCAGTACTTC,CASSLGVGSYEQYF
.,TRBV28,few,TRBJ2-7,TGTGCCAGCAGGCGGTGGGGGTACGAGCAGTACTTC,CASRRWGYEQYF
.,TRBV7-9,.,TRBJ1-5,TGTGCCAGCAGCGCCCCCACGGAAGGGGGCAATCAGCCCCAGCATTTT,CASSAPTEGGNQPQHF
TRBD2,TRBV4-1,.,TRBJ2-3,TGCGCCAGCAGCCAAGGAGGAGCGGGAGGGCCGAAAGATACGCAGTATTTT,CASSQGGAGGPKDTQYF
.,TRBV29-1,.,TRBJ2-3,TGCAGCGTTGTCGGGAGCCACGGGGATACGCAGTATTTT,CSVVGSHGDTQYF
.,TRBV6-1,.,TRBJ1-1,TGTGCCAGCAGCCTCGGGATGGGCGGATACACTGAAGCTTTCTTT,CASSLGMGGYTEAFF
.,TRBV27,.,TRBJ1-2,TGTGCCAGCAGTTTCTCCCCGCGGTATGGCTACACCTTC,CASSFSPRYGYTF
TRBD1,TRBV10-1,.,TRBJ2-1,TGCGCCAGCAGTGAGGAGGGGGCGCAGTACAATGAGCAGTTCTTC,CASSEEGAQYNEQFF
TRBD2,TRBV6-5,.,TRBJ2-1,TGTGCCAGCAGTTACGGGACTAGAAACTACAATGAGCAGTTCTTC,CASSYGTRNYNEQFF
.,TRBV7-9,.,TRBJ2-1,TGTGCCAGCGACCTCGGGGGAGGGGGCTCCTACAATGAGCAGTTCTTC,CASDLGGGGSYNEQFF
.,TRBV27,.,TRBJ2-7,TGTGCCAGCAGTTTTGGGGAATCCTACGAGCAGTACTTC,CASSFGESYEQYF
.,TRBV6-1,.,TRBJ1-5,TGTGCCAGCCGAGACCTCGAAAGTCAGCCCCAGCATTTT,CASRDLESQPQHF
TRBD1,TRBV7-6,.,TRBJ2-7,TGTGCCAGCAGCGACGATCCGGGACAGGGGTTTGTGTACGAGCAGTACTTC,CASSDDPGQGFVYEQYF
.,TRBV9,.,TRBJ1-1,TGTGCCAGCAGCCCCTTCGGCGGAACTGAAGCTTTCTTT,CASSPFGGTEAFF
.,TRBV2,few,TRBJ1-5,TGTGCCAGCAGACCCAAGGGAAATCAGCCCCAGCATTTT,CASRPKGNQPQHF
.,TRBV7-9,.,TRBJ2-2,TGTGCCAGCAGCCCCAGACTAGAGGGAACCGGGGAGCTGTTTTTT,CASSPRLEGTGELFF
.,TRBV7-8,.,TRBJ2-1,TGTGCCAGCAGTCCCGGGGCAGAGGGGGAGCAGTTCTTC,CASSPGAEGEQFF
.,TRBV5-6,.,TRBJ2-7,TGTGCCAGCAGCCCTGGGAGGAGGGGGCTCTACGAGCAGTACTTC,CASSPGRRGLYEQYF
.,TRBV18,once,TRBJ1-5,TGTGCCAGCTCACCTCGTGGACAGACTAGGCCGCCCCAGCATTTT,CASSPRGQTRPPQHF
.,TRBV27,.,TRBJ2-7,TGTGCCAGCAGCCTATCCCCGATGGGACCCTACGAGCAGTACTTC,CASSLSPMGPYEQYF
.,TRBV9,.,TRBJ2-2,TGTGCCAGCAGCGTAGGGGGGGCGGCCACCGGGGAGCTGTTTTTT,CASSVGGAATGELFF
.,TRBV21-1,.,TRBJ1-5,TGTGCCAGCAGTAAACGGGTCTTTCAGCCCCAGCATTTT,CASSKRVFQPQHF
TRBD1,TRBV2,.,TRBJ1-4,TGTGCCAGCAGTGCTTCGACAGGGAGGGTTTTT,CASSASTGRVF
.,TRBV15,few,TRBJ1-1,TGTGCCACCAGCACTTCGGGGAAATCTGAAGCTTTCTTT,CATSTSGKSEAFF
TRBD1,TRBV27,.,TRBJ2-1,TGTGCCAGCAGTTTTAGGGGGCGCAGCAATGAGCAGTTCTTC,CASSFRGRSNEQFF
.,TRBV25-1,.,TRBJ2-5,TGTGCCAGCCAGTCCGCAAAGACCCAGTACTTC,CASQSAKTQYF
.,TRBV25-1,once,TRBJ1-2,TGTGCCAGCAGTGAAGGGGGGGGGCAAGTCTATGGCTACACCTTC,CASSEGGGQVYGYTF
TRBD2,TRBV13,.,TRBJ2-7,TGTGCCAGCAGCGGACTAGCGGGAGTAGCCGAGCAGTACTTC,CASSGLAGVAEQYF
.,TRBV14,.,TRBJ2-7,TGTGCCAGCAGCCAGTCCTACGAGCAGTACTTC,CASSQSYEQYF
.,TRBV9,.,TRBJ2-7,TGTGCCAGCAGCCAAGAGGGGAGTTCCTACGAGCAGTACTTC,CASSQEGSSYEQYF
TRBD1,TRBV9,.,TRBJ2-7,TGTGCCAGCAGCTCTGGGACAGCCTACGAGCAGTACTTC,CASSSGTAYEQYF
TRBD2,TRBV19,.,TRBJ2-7,TGTGCCAGTAGTATCGGAGCGGGAGGCTACGAGCAGTACTTC,CASSIGAGGYEQYF
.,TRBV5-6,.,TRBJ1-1,TGTGCCAGCAGCTTGGCCGGTTCTGAAGCTTTCTTT,CASSLAGSEAFF
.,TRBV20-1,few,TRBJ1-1,TGCAGTGCTAGGGGGTTTTCTGGAGCTTTCTTT,CSARGFSGAFF
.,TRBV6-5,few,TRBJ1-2,TGTGCCAGCATGTCTGGAGCTAACTATGGCTACACCTTC,CASMSGANYGYTF
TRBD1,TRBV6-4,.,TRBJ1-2,TGTGCCAGCAGTGACGTAAACTTAGACAGGGGGGGAGGCTACACCTTC,CASSDVNLDRGGGYTF